The 25 T cell receptor beta chains below were found in one sample sequenced in a study of T cell responses to AZD1222 COVID-19 vaccine. This table comes from immunoSEQ multiplex PCR, and its TCRdb copy is limited to in-frame clones, with some not included. Of about 130,000 clones in the sample, approximately 90% are singletons; the top ten hold 1.6%. The starting material was peripheral blood, obtained on day 0 of AZD1222 vaccination. Receptors were obtained from an adult in good health.

This rearrangement joins TRBV15 to TRBJ2-1; TRBD1 agrees at 7 bases. Germline V gene sequence: CDR1 LNHNV, CDR2 YYDKDF (reference sequence). This CDR3 has 14 amino acids. The trim removed 0 bases at V and 5 bases at J, leaving 1 base unmatched. The CDR3 sequence: CATSREQGHNEQFF. The DNA for the CDR3 is TGTGCCACCAGCAGAGAACAGGGGCACAATGAGCAGTTCTTC. Looking up the rest from reference TRBV15 and TRBJ2-1 gives the full variable domain: DAMVIQNPRYQVTQFGKPVTLSCSQTLNHNVMYWYQQKSSQAPKLLFHYYDKDFNNEADTPDNFQSRRPNTSFCFLDIRSPGLGDTAMYLCATSREQGHNEQFFGPGTRLTVL.

The CDR3 nucleotides are TGCGCCAGCAGCTTGGCTAGCGGCACCGGGGAGCTGTTTTTT. This translates into CASSLASGTGELFF. V usage is TRBV5-1 and J usage is TRBJ2-2; 7 bases fit TRBD2. Germline V lookup: CDR1 SGHRS, CDR2 YFSETQ. This CDR3 contains 14 residues. With 0 bases clipped from V and 4 bases from J, the junction kept 0 bases outside the gene matches.

J is TRBJ2-7 and V is TRBV28, with D uncertain. V was clipped by 3 bases and J by 1 base, with 13 bases between them. This CDR3 spans 15 amino acids. Germline lookup yields CDR1 MDHEN and CDR2 SYDVKM. The CDR3 DNA sequence: TGTGCCAGCAGTTTTACCACTTCCCCTTCCTACGAGCAGTACTTC. Protein sequence: CASSFTTSPSYEQYF. Full variable domain (remainder filled in from reference TRBV28 and TRBJ2-7): DVKVTQSSRYLVKRTGEKVFLECVQDMDHENMFWYRQDPGLGLRLIYFSYDVKMKEKGDIPEGYSVSREKKERFSLILESASTNQTSMYLCASSFTTSPSYEQYFGPGTRLTVT.

This clone showed up just once. The rearrangement links TRBV5-1 to TRBJ2-1; D is perhaps TRBD2 (6 bases). The CDR3 is made up of 15 amino acids. V was pared by 0 bases and J by 3 bases, with 10 bases between. Per the germline V gene, CDR1 is SGHRS and CDR2 is YFSETQ. CDR3 in amino acids: CASSLEGGVYNEQFF. The CDR3 DNA reads TGCGCCAGCAGCTTGGAGGGAGGCGTCTACAATGAGCAGTTCTTC. Variable domain in full (rest from reference TRBV5-1 and TRBJ2-1): KAGVTQTPRYLIKTRGQQVTLSCSPISGHRSVSWYQQTPGQGLQFLFEYFSETQRNKGNFPGRFSGRQFSNSRSEMNVSTLELGDSALYLCASSLEGGVYNEQFFGPGTRLTVL.

The chain combines TRBV19 with TRBJ2-1; 9 bases align to TRBD2. Germline V gene data show CDR1 as LNHDA and CDR2 as SQIVND (reference sequence). The junction had 4 bases not matched to a gene; V was cut back by 6 bases and J by 7 bases. CDR3 length equals 13 residues. The CDR3 region is CASRGLARNEQFF. In DNA form, the CDR3 reads TGTGCCAGTAGGGGACTAGCTAGGAATGAGCAGTTCTTC.

This chain connects TRBV15 to TRBJ1-4; TRBD1 matches 7 bases. Germline V gene sequence: CDR1 LNHNV, CDR2 YYDKDF (reference sequence). The CDR3 loop spans 14 amino acids. Losses at the gene ends were 1 base for V and 7 bases for J; bases not matched to a gene: 3. CDR3 DNA sequence: TGTGCCACCAGCAGAGCCGGGACAGCTGAAAAACTGTTTTTT. This gives the protein CATSRAGTAEKLFF.

This clone showed up just once. This chain joins TRBV15 and TRBJ2-7, with D possibly TRBD2 on 6 matching bases. Trimming took off 8 bases at V and 4 bases at J, with 24 bases between the two ends. The CDR3 has 16 residues. Germline V CDR1 and CDR2: LNHNV, YYDKDF (reference sequence). The CDR3, as DNA: TGTGCCACCTCCTTAGGGCGGGGCCAAGGGTTTTACGAGCAGTACTTC. Encoded protein: CATSLGRGQGFYEQYF.

This clone turned up a few times. The chain carries TRBV9 and TRBJ2-2; D remains unclear. Per the germline V gene, CDR1 is SGDLS and CDR2 is YYNGEE. V dropped 2 bases and J dropped 7 bases, with 9 bases sitting between them. This CDR3 region has 13 residues. The DNA for the CDR3 is TGTGCCAGCAGCGTGAGGTGGGGCGGGGAGCTGTTTTTT. The encoded protein is CASSVRWGGELFF.

The chain carries TRBV5-6 and TRBJ2-7, with 10 bases lining up with TRBD2. CDR3 size: 14 residues. Germline V gene lookup returns CDR1 SGHDT and CDR2 YYEEEE. V lost 4 bases, J lost 6 bases, and 7 bases stayed unmatched. CDR3 loop: CASSPGLAYPEQYF. The CDR3 coding sequence is TGTGCCAGCAGCCCGGGACTAGCGTATCCCGAGCAGTACTTC.

The chain is built from TRBV30 and TRBJ2-1; the D gene is possibly TRBD1 (6 bases). The germline CDR1 and CDR2 sequences are GTSNPN and SVGIG (reference sequence). The CDR3 spans 11 residues. V shed 3 bases and J shed 15 bases, with 15 bases lying between them. DNA of the CDR3: TGTGCCTGGAGCCCTAAAGGACAGCGGTTCTTC. As protein: CAWSPKGQRFF. Full variable domain (remainder filled in from reference TRBV30 and TRBJ2-1): SQTIHQWPATLVQPVGSPLSLECTVEGTSNPNLYWYRQAAGRGLQLLFYSVGIGQISSEVPQNLSASRPQDRQFILSSKKLLLSDSGFYLCAWSPKGQRFFGPGTRLTVL.

This sequence joins TRBV1 and TRBJ1-2; TRBD1 is the table's D call, not checked against the DNA. TRBV1 is a pseudogene locus. There are 14 residues in the CDR3. CDR3 residues: CTSSPQSGGFGYTF. The CDR3 region has the DNA TGCACCAGCAGCCCTCAGTCAGGGGGCTTCGGCTACACCTTC.

V usage is TRBV6-5 and J usage is TRBJ1-1, with D unresolved. CDR3 size: 15 residues. Trimming stripped 0 bases from V and 1 base from J, with 9 bases between. In germline, CDR1 is MNHEY, CDR2 SVGAGI. The CDR3 spells CASSYSVVGNTEAFF. The CDR3 nucleotides are TGTGCCAGCAGTTACTCGGTGGTAGGGAACACTGAAGCTTTCTTT.

This clone is a singleton in its sample. The chain employs TRBV28 and TRBJ2-1; D is tentatively TRBD1 or TRBD2 (5 bases each). This CDR3 spans 16 amino acids. V was cut by 8 bases and J by 7 bases, with 24 bases left in between. In germline, CDR1 is MDHEN, CDR2 SYDVKM. This CDR3 is CASPKSGTELGNEQFF. Here the CDR3 DNA reads TGTGCCAGCCCGAAGTCGGGGACGGAGCTTGGGAATGAGCAGTTCTTC.

The chain joins TRBV5-1 to TRBJ2-1, with D unclear. CDR3 size: 13 residues. V gave up 1 base and J gave up 2 bases, with 4 bases separating them. Per the germline V gene, CDR1 is SGHRS and CDR2 is YFSETQ. In DNA form, the CDR3 reads TGCGCCAGCAGCTTGCAGGCCTACAATGAGCAGTTCTTC. Its translation: CASSLQAYNEQFF.

The chain carries TRBV3-1 (or the pseudogene TRBV3-2) and TRBJ2-1; D call uncertain. The CDR3 is made up of 9 amino acids. The germline V and J ends were trimmed by 4 bases and 9 bases, with 1 base remaining between them. Germline values: CDR1 LGHDT, CDR2 YNNKEL (reference sequence). The CDR3 is CASSPEQFF. CDR3 DNA sequence: TGTGCCAGCAGCCCTGAGCAGTTCTTC.

The V gene is TRBV27, the J gene TRBJ2-7, with 7 bases identical to TRBD1. The CDR3 covers 17 residues. Trimming took 5 bases from V and 2 from J; bases not matched to a gene: 15. Germline-derived CDR1 and CDR2 are MNHEY and SMNVEV (reference sequence). As DNA, the CDR3 is TGTGCCAGCAGTCCCCCGAGGGGGCTATCCACTCCCTACGAGCAGTACTTC. Translating gives CASSPPRGLSTPYEQYF.

CDR3 nucleotides: TGTGCCAGCAGCCAAGATCAGTACAATGAGCAGTTCTTC. Protein product: CASSQDQYNEQFF. The chain couples TRBV4-2 to TRBJ2-1; D remains unclear. The germline V gene encodes CDR1 LGHNA and CDR2 YNFKEQ. V dropped 0 bases and J dropped 4 bases, with 4 bases sitting between them. The CDR3 extends over 13 amino acids.

This sequence joins TRBV27 and TRBJ1-1; D might be TRBD1 (5 bases). V was pared by 5 bases and J by 4 bases, with 11 bases between. This CDR3 comprises 13 residues. Germline CDR1 and CDR2: MNHEY and SMNVEV (reference sequence). The CDR3 region is CASSGGRGTEAFF. For the CDR3, the DNA is TGTGCCAGCAGTGGGGGACGCGGCACTGAAGCTTTCTTT.

In its sample, this clone was seen once. The chain is built from TRBV27 and TRBJ1-1; D ambiguous. The V gene's germline CDR1 is MNHEY and CDR2 SMNVEV (reference sequence). The CDR3 runs to 15 residues. V lost 4 bases, J lost 0 bases, and 12 bases lay in between. CDR3 region: CASSSLIQMNTEAFF. CDR3 DNA: TGTGCCAGCAGTTCCCTAATACAGATGAACACTGAAGCTTTCTTT.

This rearrangement joins TRBV27 to TRBJ1-2; D ambiguous. The V and J ends lost 0 bases and 1 base respectively, with 9 bases between them. This CDR3 region has 15 residues. CDR1 and CDR2 (germline): MNHEY, SMNVEV (reference sequence). As DNA, the CDR3 is TGTGCCAGCAGTTTATCTACAGCTCTTAACTATGGCTACACCTTC. Protein sequence: CASSLSTALNYGYTF.

The chain uses TRBV13 and TRBJ2-1, with a weak D call TRBD2 (5 bases). The germline V and J ends were trimmed by 7 bases and 0 bases, with 7 bases remaining between them. The CDR3 runs 13 residues. Germline V gene lookup returns CDR1 PRHDT and CDR2 FYEKMQ (reference sequence). Written as DNA, the CDR3 is TGTGCCAGCACGGGGAGCTCCTACAATGAGCAGTTCTTC. It translates to CASTGSSYNEQFF.

The CDR3 bases are TGTGCCAGCAGCTTCGGGACAGGGGGAGAAGGCACTGAAGCTTTCTTT. It specifies CASSFGTGGEGTEAFF. This chain links TRBV9 with TRBJ1-1; 11 nucleotides align to TRBD1. The germline V gene encodes CDR1 SGDLS and CDR2 YYNGEE. After removal of 4 bases from V and 4 bases from J, the junction contained 9 bases not matched to a gene. This CDR3 has 16 residues.

The rearrangement joins TRBV28 to TRBJ2-1; D perhaps matches TRBD2 (6 bases). The germline CDR1 and CDR2 sequences are MDHEN and SYDVKM. This CDR3 contains 17 residues. V lost 4 bases and J lost 0, with 16 bases in between. CDR3 protein: CASSSLFRDFSYNEQFF. CDR3 bases: TGTGCCAGCAGTTCCCTCTTCCGGGACTTCTCCTACAATGAGCAGTTCTTC.

In its sample, this clone was seen a few times. The V call is TRBV6-5, the J call TRBJ1-4, with D possibly TRBD1 on 6 matching bases. The ends were cut back, 1 base at V and 10 bases at J, with 10 bases in the middle. CDR3 length equals 13 residues. Germline CDR1 and CDR2: MNHEY and SVGAGI. The CDR3 DNA sequence: TGTGCCAGCAGTTACTTGGACAGAGGAAAACTGTTTTTT. Protein sequence: CASSYLDRGKLFF.

The chain employs TRBV29-1 and TRBJ1-1, with 9 positions matching TRBD1. This CDR3 spans 14 amino acids. After removal of 4 bases from V and 4 bases from J, the junction contained 7 bases not matched to a gene. Germline V CDR1 and CDR2: SQVTM, ANQGSEA. The CDR3 coding sequence is TGCAGCGTTGGGGAGGGACAGGGAGGCACTGAAGCTTTCTTT. Amino acids: CSVGEGQGGTEAFF. Full variable domain (missing parts from reference TRBV29-1 and TRBJ1-1): SAVISQKPSRDICQRGTSLTIQCQVDSQVTMMFWYRQQPGQSLTLIATANQGSEATYESGFVIDKFPISRPNLTFSTLTVSNMSPEDSSIYLCSVGEGQGGTEAFFGQGTRLTVV.